Reported below is one T cell receptor beta chain. Its antigen is currently unknown. This entry comes from a study of OX40 agonist ivuxolimab in advanced cancers. Background on the study: Of the patients, three showed partial responses, one with hepatocellular carcinoma and two with cutaneous melanoma. Findings and limits, study-wide: Relative to CD4+ cells, CD8+ T cells on average had more expanded clones. Within 6 weeks, CD4+ and CD8+ blood T cells expanded clonally at 0.1 to 3.0 mg/kg.

Sequencing was performed with immunoSEQ multiplex PCR; in TCRdb, only in-frame clones are kept and a portion is missing. The sample lists 70,000 or so clones, 90% to 95% occurring once. Baseline was the first blood sampling point, followed by cycle 4 day 1 and cycle 7 day 1. Trimming stripped 7 bases from V and 3 bases from J, with 16 bases between. The CDR3 has 14 residues. Germline V gives CDR1 LNHDA, CDR2 SQIVND (reference sequence). The sequenced sample was CD4+ or CD8+ T cells sorted from blood, obtained in a trial of the OX40 agonist ivuxolimab. J is TRBJ2-7 and V is TRBV19; D possibly uses TRBD1 or TRBD2 (5 bases each). This clonotype was sampled from an adult with an advanced solid tumor such as melanoma, head and neck, liver or kidney cancer. The CDR3 sequence: CASTAGTRNYEQYF. DNA of the CDR3: TGTGCCAGTACCGCCGGGACGCGTAACTACGAGCAGTACTTC.